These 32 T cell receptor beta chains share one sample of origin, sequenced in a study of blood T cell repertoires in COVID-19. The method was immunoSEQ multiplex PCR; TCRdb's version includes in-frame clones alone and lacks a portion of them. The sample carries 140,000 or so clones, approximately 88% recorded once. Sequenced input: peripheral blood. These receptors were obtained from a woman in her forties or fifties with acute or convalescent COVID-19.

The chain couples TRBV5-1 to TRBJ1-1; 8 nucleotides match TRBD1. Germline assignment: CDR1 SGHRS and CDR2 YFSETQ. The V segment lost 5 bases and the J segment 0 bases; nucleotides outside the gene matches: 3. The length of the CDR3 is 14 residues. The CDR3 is CASSRDRMNTEAFF. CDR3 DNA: TGCGCCAGCAGTAGGGACAGGATGAACACTGAAGCTTTCTTT.

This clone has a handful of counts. CDR3 in amino acids: CAWSGPGTEAFF. As DNA, the CDR3 is TGTGCCTGGAGTGGTCCAGGGACTGAAGCTTTCTTT. This chain uses TRBV30 with TRBJ1-1; D is possibly TRBD1 (5 bases). The CDR3 covers 12 residues. Trimming shortened V by 1 base and J by 5 bases, and 8 bases separated the two germline ends. Germline assignment: CDR1 GTSNPN and CDR2 SVGIG (reference sequence). Filled out from reference TRBV30 and TRBJ1-1, the complete variable domain reads SQTIHQWPATLVQPVGSPLSLECTVEGTSNPNLYWYRQAAGRGLQLLFYSVGIGQISSEVPQNLSASRPQDRQFILSSKKLLLSDSGFYLCAWSGPGTEAFFGQGTRLTVV.

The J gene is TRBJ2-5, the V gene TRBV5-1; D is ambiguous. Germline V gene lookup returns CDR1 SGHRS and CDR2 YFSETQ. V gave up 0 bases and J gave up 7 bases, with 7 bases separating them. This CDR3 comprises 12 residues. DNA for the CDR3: TGCGCCAGCAGCTTGGGGGCCGGGACCCAGTACTTC. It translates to CASSLGAGTQYF.

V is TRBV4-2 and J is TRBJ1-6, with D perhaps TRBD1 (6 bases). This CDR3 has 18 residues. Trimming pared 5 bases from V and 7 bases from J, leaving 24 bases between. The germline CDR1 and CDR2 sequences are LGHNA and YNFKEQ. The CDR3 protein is CASSSQGRGGDWNSPLHF. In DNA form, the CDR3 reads TGTGCCAGCAGCTCTCAGGGCAGGGGAGGGGATTGGAATTCACCCCTCCACTTT.

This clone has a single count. CDR3 in DNA: TGTGCCAGCAGCCAAGAGGGCCGAACCGCCGCTAAACCCCTCCACTTT. Translating it yields CASSQEGRTAAKPLHF. The rearrangement uses TRBV4-2 and TRBJ1-6; D unclear. The CDR3 contains 16 residues. Trimming took 0 bases from V and 12 from J, leaving 18 bases between them. Germline V lookup: CDR1 LGHNA, CDR2 YNFKEQ.

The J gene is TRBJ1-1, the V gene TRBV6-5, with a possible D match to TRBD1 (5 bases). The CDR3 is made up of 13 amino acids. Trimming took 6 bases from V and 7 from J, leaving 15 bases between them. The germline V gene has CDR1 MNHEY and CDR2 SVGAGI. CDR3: CASRGMGGDEAFF. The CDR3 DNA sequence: TGTGCCAGCAGGGGAATGGGGGGTGATGAAGCTTTCTTT.

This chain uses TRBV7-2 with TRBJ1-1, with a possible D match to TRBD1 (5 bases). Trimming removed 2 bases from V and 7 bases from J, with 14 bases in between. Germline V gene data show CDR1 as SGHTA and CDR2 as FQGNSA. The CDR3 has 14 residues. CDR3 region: CASSLQGGRSEAFF. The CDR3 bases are TGTGCCAGCAGCTTACAGGGTGGCAGAAGTGAAGCTTTCTTT.

The CDR3: CASSEAQGTYGYTF. The CDR3 DNA reads as TGTGCCAGCAGTGAAGCGCAGGGGACCTATGGCTACACCTTC. The chain employs TRBV6-1 and TRBJ1-2; possible D gene TRBD1, 6 bases. Per germline, CDR1 MNHNS and CDR2 SASEGT. This CDR3 is 14 amino acids long. Trimming took off 0 bases at V and 4 bases at J, with 9 bases between the two ends.

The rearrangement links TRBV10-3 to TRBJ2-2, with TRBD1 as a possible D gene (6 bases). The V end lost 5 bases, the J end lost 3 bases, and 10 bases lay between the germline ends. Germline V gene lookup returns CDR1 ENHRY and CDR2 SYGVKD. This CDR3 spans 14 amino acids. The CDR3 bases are TGTGCCATCAGTTACAGGGTCGACACCGGGGAGCTGTTTTTT. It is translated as CAISYRVDTGELFF.

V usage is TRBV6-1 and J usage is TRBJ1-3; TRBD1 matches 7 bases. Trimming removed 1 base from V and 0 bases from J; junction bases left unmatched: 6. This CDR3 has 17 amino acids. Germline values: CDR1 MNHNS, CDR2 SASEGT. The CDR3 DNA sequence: TGTGCCAGCAGTGAAGATATCAGGACAGGCTCTGGAAACACCATATATTTT. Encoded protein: CASSEDIRTGSGNTIYF.

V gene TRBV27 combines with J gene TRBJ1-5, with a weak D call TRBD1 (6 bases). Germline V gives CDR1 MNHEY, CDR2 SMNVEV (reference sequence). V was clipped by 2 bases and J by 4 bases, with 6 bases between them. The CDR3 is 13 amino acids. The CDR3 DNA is TGTGCCAGCAGTTTAGGACAGAATCAGCCCCAGCATTTT. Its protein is CASSLGQNQPQHF.

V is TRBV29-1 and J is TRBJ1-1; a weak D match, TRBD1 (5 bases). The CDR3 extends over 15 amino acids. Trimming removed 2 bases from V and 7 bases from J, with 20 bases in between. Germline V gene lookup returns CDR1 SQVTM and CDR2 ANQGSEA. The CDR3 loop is CSVEKGIGRVVEAFF. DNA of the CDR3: TGCAGCGTTGAAAAGGGCATAGGCAGGGTTGTTGAAGCTTTCTTT.

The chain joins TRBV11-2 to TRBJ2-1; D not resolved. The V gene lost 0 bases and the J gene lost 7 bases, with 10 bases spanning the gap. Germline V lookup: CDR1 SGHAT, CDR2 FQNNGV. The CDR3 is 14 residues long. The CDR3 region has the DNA TGTGCCAGCAGCTTAGATATGAACTTGAATGAGCAGTTCTTC. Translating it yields CASSLDMNLNEQFF. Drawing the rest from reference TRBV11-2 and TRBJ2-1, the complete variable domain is EAGVAQSPRYKIIEKRQSVAFWCNPISGHATLYWYQQILGQGPKLLIQFQNNGVVDDSQLPKDRFSAERLKGVDSTLKIQPAKLEDSAVYLCASSLDMNLNEQFFGPGTRLTVL.

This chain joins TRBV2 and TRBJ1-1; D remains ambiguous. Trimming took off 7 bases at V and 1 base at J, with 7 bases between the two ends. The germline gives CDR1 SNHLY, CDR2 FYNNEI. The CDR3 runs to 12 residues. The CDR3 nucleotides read TGTGCCAGCAAGCTGTGGAACACTGAAGCTTTCTTT. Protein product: CASKLWNTEAFF.

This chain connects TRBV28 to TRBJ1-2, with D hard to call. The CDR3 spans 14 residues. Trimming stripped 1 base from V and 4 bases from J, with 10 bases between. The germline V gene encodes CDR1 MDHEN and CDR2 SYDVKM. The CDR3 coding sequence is TGTGCCAGCAGTTTATTATCAGGCATCTATGGCTACACCTTC. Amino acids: CASSLLSGIYGYTF.

DNA for the CDR3: TGTGCCAGCAGCAAAGAGGTTCAGGGCAGGCACACCGGGGAGCTGTTTTTT. Its protein is CASSKEVQGRHTGELFF. This chain connects TRBV21-1 to TRBJ2-2; the D call in the table, TRBD1, was not verified against the DNA. TRBV21-1 constitutes a pseudogene. This CDR3 has 17 residues.

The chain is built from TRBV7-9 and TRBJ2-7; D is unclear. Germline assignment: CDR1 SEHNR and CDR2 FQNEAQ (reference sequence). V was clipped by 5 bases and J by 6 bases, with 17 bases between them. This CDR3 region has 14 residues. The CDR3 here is CASSLKWAPGEQYF. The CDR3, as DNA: TGTGCCAGCAGCCTAAAGTGGGCACCTGGCGAGCAGTACTTC.

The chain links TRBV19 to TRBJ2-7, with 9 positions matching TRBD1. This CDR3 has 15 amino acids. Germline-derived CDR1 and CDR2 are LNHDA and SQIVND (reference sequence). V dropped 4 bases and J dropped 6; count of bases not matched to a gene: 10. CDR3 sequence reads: CASSTFPGTGSEQYF. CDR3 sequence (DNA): TGTGCCAGTAGTACGTTTCCCGGGACAGGGTCCGAGCAGTACTTC.

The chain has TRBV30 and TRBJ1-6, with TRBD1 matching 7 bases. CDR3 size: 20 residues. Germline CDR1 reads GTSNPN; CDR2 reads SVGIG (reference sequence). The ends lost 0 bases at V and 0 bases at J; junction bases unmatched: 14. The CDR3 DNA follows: TGTGCCTGGAGTGTACTAACCGGGACAGTCGCAAGCTCCTATAATTCACCCCTCCACTTT. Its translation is CAWSVLTGTVASSYNSPLHF.

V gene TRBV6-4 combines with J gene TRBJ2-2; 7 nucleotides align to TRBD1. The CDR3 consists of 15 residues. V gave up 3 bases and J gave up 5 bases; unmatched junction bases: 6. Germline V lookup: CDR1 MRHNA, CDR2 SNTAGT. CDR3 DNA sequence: TGTGCCAGCAGTGATCCGACAGGGCTAACCGGGGAGCTGTTTTTT. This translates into CASSDPTGLTGELFF.

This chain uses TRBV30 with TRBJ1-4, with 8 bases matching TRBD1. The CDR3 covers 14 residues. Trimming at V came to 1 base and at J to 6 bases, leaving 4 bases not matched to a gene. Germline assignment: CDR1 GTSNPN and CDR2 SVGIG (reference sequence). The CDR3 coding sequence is TGTGCCTGGAGTGCCTGGACAGGGCATGAAAAACTGTTTTTT. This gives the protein CAWSAWTGHEKLFF. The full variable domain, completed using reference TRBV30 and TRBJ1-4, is SQTIHQWPATLVQPVGSPLSLECTVEGTSNPNLYWYRQAAGRGLQLLFYSVGIGQISSEVPQNLSASRPQDRQFILSSKKLLLSDSGFYLCAWSAWTGHEKLFFGSGTQLSVL.

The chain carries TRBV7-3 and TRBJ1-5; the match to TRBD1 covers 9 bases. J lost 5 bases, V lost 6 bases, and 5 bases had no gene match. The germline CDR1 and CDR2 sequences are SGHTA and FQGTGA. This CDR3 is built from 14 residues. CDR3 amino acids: CASSLTGGDQPQHF. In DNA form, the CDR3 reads TGTGCCAGCAGTTTGACAGGGGGGGATCAGCCCCAGCATTTT.

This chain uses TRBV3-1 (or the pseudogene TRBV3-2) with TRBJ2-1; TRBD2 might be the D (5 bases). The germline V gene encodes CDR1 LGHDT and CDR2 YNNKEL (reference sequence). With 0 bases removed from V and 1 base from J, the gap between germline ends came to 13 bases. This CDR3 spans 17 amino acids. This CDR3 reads CASSQERAGVSYNEQFF. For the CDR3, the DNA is TGTGCCAGCAGCCAAGAGCGGGCAGGCGTATCCTACAATGAGCAGTTCTTC.

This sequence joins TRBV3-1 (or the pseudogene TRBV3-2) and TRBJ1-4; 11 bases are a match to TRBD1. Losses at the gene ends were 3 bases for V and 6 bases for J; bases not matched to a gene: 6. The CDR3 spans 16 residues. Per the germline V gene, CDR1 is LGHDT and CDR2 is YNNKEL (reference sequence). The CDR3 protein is CASSHLTGQGDEKLFF. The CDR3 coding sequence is TGTGCCAGCAGCCACCTTACGGGACAGGGGGATGAAAAACTGTTTTTT.

DNA for the CDR3: TGTGCCAGCATGACAGCTAGCACAGATACGCAGTATTTT. As protein: CASMTASTDTQYF. The chain links TRBV27 to TRBJ2-3; maybe TRBD1 (5 bases). CDR3 length equals 13 residues. The germline gives CDR1 MNHEY, CDR2 SMNVEV (reference sequence). The germline V and J ends were trimmed by 7 bases and 0 bases, with 8 bases remaining between them.

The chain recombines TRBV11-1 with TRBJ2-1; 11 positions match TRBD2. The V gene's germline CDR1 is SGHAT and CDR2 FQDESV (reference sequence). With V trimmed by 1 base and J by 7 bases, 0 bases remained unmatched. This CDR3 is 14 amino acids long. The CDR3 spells CASSLGLAGNEQFF. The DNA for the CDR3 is TGTGCCAGCAGCTTAGGACTAGCGGGAAATGAGCAGTTCTTC.

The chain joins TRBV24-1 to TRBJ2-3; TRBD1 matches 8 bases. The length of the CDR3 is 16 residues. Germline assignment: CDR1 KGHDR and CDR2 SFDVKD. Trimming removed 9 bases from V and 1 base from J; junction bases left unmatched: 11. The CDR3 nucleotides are TGTGCCACCGAGGCAGGGGGCAGATCTGGCACAGATACGCAGTATTTT. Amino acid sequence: CATEAGGRSGTDTQYF.

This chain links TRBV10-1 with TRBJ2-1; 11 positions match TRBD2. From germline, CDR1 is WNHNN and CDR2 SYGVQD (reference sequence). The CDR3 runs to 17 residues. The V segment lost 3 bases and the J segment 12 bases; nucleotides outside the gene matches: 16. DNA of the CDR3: TGCGCCAGCAGTGAAGAGACTAGCGGGACTCTGGGCATGGTGCAGTTCTTC. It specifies CASSEETSGTLGMVQFF.

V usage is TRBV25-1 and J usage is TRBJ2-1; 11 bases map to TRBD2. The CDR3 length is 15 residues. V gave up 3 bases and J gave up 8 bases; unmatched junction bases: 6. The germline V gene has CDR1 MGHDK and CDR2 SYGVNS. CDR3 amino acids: CASSDSGGAGDEQFF. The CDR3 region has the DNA TGTGCCAGCAGTGATAGCGGGGGGGCAGGCGATGAGCAGTTCTTC.

DNA of the CDR3: TGTGCCAGCTCACCAGGGCCGAACACTGAAGCTTTCTTT. Translating gives CASSPGPNTEAFF. The V and J genes are TRBV18 and TRBJ1-1; D not resolved. CDR1 and CDR2 from the germline V gene are KGHSH and LQKENI. This CDR3 spans 13 amino acids. V was trimmed by 2 bases and J by 1 base, leaving 5 bases between them. Full variable domain (remainder filled in from reference TRBV18 and TRBJ1-1): NAGVMQNPRHLVRRRGQEARLRCSPMKGHSHVYWYRQLPEEGLKFMVYLQKENIIDESGMPKERFSAEFPKEGPSILRIQQVVRGDSAAYFCASSPGPNTEAFFGQGTRLTVV.

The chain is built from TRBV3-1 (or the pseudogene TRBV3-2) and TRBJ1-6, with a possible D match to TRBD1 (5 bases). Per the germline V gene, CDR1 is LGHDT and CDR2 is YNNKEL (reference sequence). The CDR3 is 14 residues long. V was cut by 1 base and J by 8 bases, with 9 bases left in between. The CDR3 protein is CASSQVTGYSPLHF. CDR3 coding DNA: TGTGCCAGCAGCCAAGTCACAGGTTATTCACCCCTCCACTTT.

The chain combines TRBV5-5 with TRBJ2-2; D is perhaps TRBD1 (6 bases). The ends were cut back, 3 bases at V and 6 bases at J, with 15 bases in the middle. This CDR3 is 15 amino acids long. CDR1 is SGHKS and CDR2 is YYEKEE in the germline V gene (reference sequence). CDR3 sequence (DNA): TGTGCCAGCAGCTCAAACCAGGGGAAGGCCGGGGAGCTGTTTTTT. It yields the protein CASSSNQGKAGELFF.